These T cell receptor beta chains were read from a single sample in a study of blood T cell repertoires in COVID-19. The data were produced by immunoSEQ multiplex PCR, yet TCRdb's version contains in-frame clones alone and is incomplete. Among about 220,000 clones, 75% to 85% were seen once, and the ten largest hold about 4.8%. Source material: peripheral blood. The receptors derive from a woman aged 70-85 years with COVID-19, enrolled during active disease. The CDR3 runs from the conserved cysteine through the conserved F or W. The D gene is left open where the match is weak. Not all rows give a size; the values are once, few, many and, for expanded clones, a class.

cdr3_nt: TGTGCCAGCATGAGAAGCGGCACAGATACGCAGTATTTT
cdr3_aa: CASMRSGTDTQYF
d_call: -
j_call: TRBJ2-3
v_call: TRBV3-1/TRBV3-2
clone_size: -

cdr3_nt: TGTGCCAGCTCACCACCGGGGGCGGTTGGTGAAAAACTGTTTTTT
cdr3_aa: CASSPPGAVGEKLFF
d_call: -
j_call: TRBJ1-4
v_call: TRBV18
clone_size: -

cdr3_nt: TGTGCCAGTAGTCGGGGACGGGAGGAAGAAAAACTGTTTTTT
cdr3_aa: CASSRGREEEKLFF
d_call: -
j_call: TRBJ1-4
v_call: TRBV19
clone_size: few

cdr3_nt: TGTGCCAGCAGTCCCTGGACAGGCACTTTTGAAGCTTTCTTT
cdr3_aa: CASSPWTGTFEAFF
d_call: TRBD1
j_call: TRBJ1-1
v_call: TRBV6-2/TRBV6-3
clone_size: -

cdr3_nt: TGTGCCAGCACCCAAGGGGCAGGCGGCCTCTATGGCTACACCTTC
cdr3_aa: CASTQGAGGLYGYTF
d_call: -
j_call: TRBJ1-2
v_call: TRBV6-6
clone_size: -

cdr3_nt: TGTGCCAGCAGCCCGCTCGGACAGGGAGTGATCTATGGCTACACCTTC
cdr3_aa: CASSPLGQGVIYGYTF
d_call: TRBD1
j_call: TRBJ1-2
v_call: TRBV27
clone_size: -

cdr3_nt: TGTGCCAGTAGTATAGGAGGGCATGAGCAGTTCTTC
cdr3_aa: CASSIGGHEQFF
d_call: -
j_call: TRBJ2-1
v_call: TRBV19
clone_size: -

cdr3_nt: TGTGCCAGCAGTTACACCGAGACAGGCTTCTATGAGCAGTTCTTC
cdr3_aa: CASSYTETGFYEQFF
d_call: -
j_call: TRBJ2-1
v_call: TRBV6-2/TRBV6-3
clone_size: -

cdr3_nt: TGTGCCAGCAGCTTATCAGGGAACACTGAAGCTTTCTTT
cdr3_aa: CASSLSGNTEAFF
d_call: -
j_call: TRBJ1-1
v_call: TRBV7-8
clone_size: -

cdr3_nt: TGTGCCAGCAGCATACAGGTCTCTAGGGCCAACGTCCTGACTTTC
cdr3_aa: CASSIQVSRANVLTF
d_call: -
j_call: TRBJ2-6
v_call: TRBV7-2
clone_size: -

cdr3_nt: TGCAGCGTTGAAGGGGGCCGGGGCACAGATACGCAGTATTTT
cdr3_aa: CSVEGGRGTDTQYF
d_call: -
j_call: TRBJ2-3
v_call: TRBV29-1
clone_size: -

cdr3_nt: TGCAGCCACGGGACAGCCCAACCCTACGAGCAGTACTTC
cdr3_aa: CSHGTAQPYEQYF
d_call: TRBD1
j_call: TRBJ2-7
v_call: TRBV29-1
clone_size: -

cdr3_nt: TGTGCCAGTAGTATTACTAGCGGGGGACAAGAGACCCAGTACTTC
cdr3_aa: CASSITSGGQETQYF
d_call: TRBD2
j_call: TRBJ2-5
v_call: TRBV19
clone_size: -

cdr3_nt: TGTGCCAGCTCCCCGACAGGGTTCGGCTACAATGAGCAGTTCTTC
cdr3_aa: CASSPTGFGYNEQFF
d_call: TRBD1
j_call: TRBJ2-1
v_call: TRBV18
clone_size: -

cdr3_nt: TGTGCCAGCTCACCAGGCGTGGACAATTTCGCTTTCTTT
cdr3_aa: CASSPGVDNFAFF
d_call: -
j_call: TRBJ1-1
v_call: TRBV18
clone_size: -

cdr3_nt: TGTGCCAGTAGTAGAGCCGGGACTAGCGGCTCCTACGAGCAGTACTTC
cdr3_aa: CASSRAGTSGSYEQYF
d_call: TRBD2
j_call: TRBJ2-7
v_call: TRBV19
clone_size: -

cdr3_nt: TGTGCCAGCAGCCAAGATAGCGGGAGCTACTACAATGAGCAGTTCTTC
cdr3_aa: CASSQDSGSYYNEQFF
d_call: TRBD2
j_call: TRBJ2-1
v_call: TRBV3-1/TRBV3-2
clone_size: -

cdr3_nt: TGTGCCAGCAGCACATACTCGGGACTAGCGGGATATGAGCAGTACTTC
cdr3_aa: CASSTYSGLAGYEQYF
d_call: TRBD2
j_call: TRBJ2-7
v_call: TRBV5-6
clone_size: once

cdr3_nt: TGTGCCAGCAGCGTAGATCAGCGGGAGAGAGATGAGCAGTTCTTC
cdr3_aa: CASSVDQRERDEQFF
d_call: TRBD2
j_call: TRBJ2-1
v_call: TRBV9
clone_size: -

cdr3_nt: TGTGCCAGCTCACCAGTTGAGGGGGAGTTTGGCTACACCTTC
cdr3_aa: CASSPVEGEFGYTF
d_call: -
j_call: TRBJ1-2
v_call: TRBV18
clone_size: -

cdr3_nt: TGTGCCAGCAGCTTAAGCGGGAGCACATACGAGCAGTACTTC
cdr3_aa: CASSLSGSTYEQYF
d_call: TRBD2
j_call: TRBJ2-7
v_call: TRBV7-2
clone_size: -

cdr3_nt: TGCGCCAGCGACCTTACAGGCAATTCACCCCTCCACTTT
cdr3_aa: CASDLTGNSPLHF
d_call: -
j_call: TRBJ1-6
v_call: TRBV2
clone_size: -

cdr3_nt: TGTGCCAGCTCACCCCTACTAGAAACTCTCGACGAGCAGTACTTC
cdr3_aa: CASSPLLETLDEQYF
d_call: -
j_call: TRBJ2-7
v_call: TRBV18
clone_size: -

cdr3_nt: TGTGCCAGCAGCTCGAACACTGAAGCTTTCTTT
cdr3_aa: CASSSNTEAFF
d_call: -
j_call: TRBJ1-1
v_call: TRBV6-5
clone_size: -

cdr3_nt: TGTGCCAGTAGTATAGATTTCGCGGGATTCGTGAACACTGAAGCTTTCTTT
cdr3_aa: CASSIDFAGFVNTEAFF
d_call: -
j_call: TRBJ1-1
v_call: TRBV19
clone_size: -

cdr3_nt: TGTGCCATCACCAGACAGGGAGGTACTGAAGCTTTCTTT
cdr3_aa: CAITRQGGTEAFF
d_call: TRBD1
j_call: TRBJ1-1
v_call: TRBV10-3
clone_size: -

cdr3_nt: TGTGCCAGCAGCGTCGACAGGAGGAATGAAAAACTGTTTTTT
cdr3_aa: CASSVDRRNEKLFF
d_call: -
j_call: TRBJ1-4
v_call: TRBV2
clone_size: -

cdr3_nt: TGTGCCAGCAGTTCGGCGGGGATTAAGACAGATACGCAGTATTTT
cdr3_aa: CASSSAGIKTDTQYF
d_call: -
j_call: TRBJ2-3
v_call: TRBV28
clone_size: -

cdr3_nt: TGTGCCAGCAGTTTCGGCAGGGGGTCGGAGACTGAAGCTTTCTTT
cdr3_aa: CASSFGRGSETEAFF
d_call: TRBD1
j_call: TRBJ1-1
v_call: TRBV27
clone_size: -

cdr3_nt: TGCGCCAGCAGCACCCAAGGACAGGGTGGCTATGGCTACACCTTC
cdr3_aa: CASSTQGQGGYGYTF
d_call: TRBD1
j_call: TRBJ1-2
v_call: TRBV5-1
clone_size: -

cdr3_nt: TGTGCCACCAGTACCCGGGGTTCCGGGTTGGATGGCTACACCTTC
cdr3_aa: CATSTRGSGLDGYTF
d_call: -
j_call: TRBJ1-2
v_call: TRBV24-1
clone_size: -

cdr3_nt: TGTGCCAGCAGGAGACTAGCGAATGAGCAGTTCTTC
cdr3_aa: CASRRLANEQFF
d_call: TRBD2
j_call: TRBJ2-1
v_call: TRBV12-3/TRBV12-4
clone_size: -

cdr3_nt: TGCGCCAGCAGCCCCCCGAATCTAGCGCTAGAGGATACGCAGTATTTT
cdr3_aa: CASSPPNLALEDTQYF
d_call: -
j_call: TRBJ2-3
v_call: TRBV5-1
clone_size: -

cdr3_nt: TGTGCCAGCAGCTTGGCAGGGGGCTTTGGCTACACCTTC
cdr3_aa: CASSLAGGFGYTF
d_call: TRBD1
j_call: TRBJ1-2
v_call: TRBV5-5
clone_size: few

cdr3_nt: TGTGCCAGCAGCCAATTCCCTAGGAACGAGCAGTACTTC
cdr3_aa: CASSQFPRNEQYF
d_call: -
j_call: TRBJ2-7
v_call: TRBV5-4
clone_size: -

cdr3_nt: TGTGCCTGCCGGACAGGGGGAAACTATGGCTACACCTTC
cdr3_aa: CACRTGGNYGYTF
d_call: TRBD1
j_call: TRBJ1-2
v_call: TRBV30
clone_size: few

cdr3_nt: TGTGCCAGCATAGCCGGGACAACGGTCTATGGCTACACCTTC
cdr3_aa: CASIAGTTVYGYTF
d_call: -
j_call: TRBJ1-2
v_call: TRBV28
clone_size: -

cdr3_nt: TGCGCCAGCAGCTTGGGGTCATCTCAGGGTAGGGGCTACACCTTC
cdr3_aa: CASSLGSSQGRGYTF
d_call: -
j_call: TRBJ1-2
v_call: TRBV5-1
clone_size: -

cdr3_nt: TGTGCCAGCAGTTCGCCCCAGGTTAGGAACACTGAAGCTTTCTTT
cdr3_aa: CASSSPQVRNTEAFF
d_call: -
j_call: TRBJ1-1
v_call: TRBV28
clone_size: -

cdr3_nt: TGCAGCGTTGAAGGCAGGGGGCTCCGCGGGAGCACAGATACGCAGTATTTT
cdr3_aa: CSVEGRGLRGSTDTQYF
d_call: TRBD1
j_call: TRBJ2-3
v_call: TRBV29-1
clone_size: -

cdr3_nt: TGTGCCAGTAGTCCCCGCCCCGCGACTAGCGGGAGCGTGTACGAGCAGTACTTC
cdr3_aa: CASSPRPATSGSVYEQYF
d_call: TRBD2
j_call: TRBJ2-7
v_call: TRBV19
clone_size: -

cdr3_nt: TGTGCCAGCAGCGCTAGGAGACAGGGGAACACCGGGGAGCTGTTTTTT
cdr3_aa: CASSARRQGNTGELFF
d_call: TRBD1
j_call: TRBJ2-2
v_call: TRBV11-2
clone_size: -